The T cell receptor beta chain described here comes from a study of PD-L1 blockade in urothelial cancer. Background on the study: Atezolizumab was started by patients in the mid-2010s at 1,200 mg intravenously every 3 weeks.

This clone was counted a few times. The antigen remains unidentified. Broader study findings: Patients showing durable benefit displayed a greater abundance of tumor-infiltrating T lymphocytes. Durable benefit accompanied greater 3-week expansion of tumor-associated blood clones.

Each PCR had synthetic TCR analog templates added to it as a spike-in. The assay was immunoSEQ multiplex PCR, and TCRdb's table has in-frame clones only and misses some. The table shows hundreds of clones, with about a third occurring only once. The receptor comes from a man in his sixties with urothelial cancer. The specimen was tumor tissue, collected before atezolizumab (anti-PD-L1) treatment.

The CDR3 sequence: CASSLGGAPNEKLFF. The DNA of the CDR3 is TGTGCCAGCAGCTTGGGCGGGGCCCCTAATGAAAAACTGTTTTTT. The chain couples TRBV11-3 to TRBJ1-4, with a possible D match to TRBD1 (5 bases). Trimming removed 3 bases at V and 3 bases at J, with 11 bases between. From germline, CDR1 is SGHNT and CDR2 YENEEA. The CDR3 spans 15 residues.